A selection of T cell receptor beta chains follows, all from one sample in a study of cytomegalovirus exposure and HLA in healthy donors. Repertoires were generated with immunoSEQ multiplex PCR, while TCRdb's copy carries only in-frame clones and drops some. The sample lists 76,000 or so clones, 73% occurring once. Sequencing input: PBMCs. These receptors were collected from a woman in her 40s in good health and CMV-seropositive. The CDR3 runs from the conserved cysteine through the conserved F or W. Each record gives: V gene, clone size, J gene, CDR3 length, D gene, CDR3 DNA, CDR3 protein. The D gene is left open where the match is weak. Size is stated for part of the rows, as once, few or many counts, or as a class when the clone is expanded.

V: TRBV18
size: NA
J: TRBJ2-7
length: 16
D: TRBD2
DNA: TGTGCCAGCTCACCACAACGGCAGGGACTAGCAAGCGAGCAGTACTTC
CDR3: CASSPQRQGLASEQYF

V: TRBV29-1
size: NA
J: TRBJ2-7
length: 16
D: TRBD2
DNA: TGCAGCGTTGTTGGGCTAGCGGAATTATTCTCCTACGAGCAGTACTTC
CDR3: CSVVGLAELFSYEQYF

V: TRBV13
size: NA
J: TRBJ1-2
length: 15
D: TRBD1
DNA: TGTGCCAGCAGCTTAGCGGGACAGGGGTCCTATGGCTACACCTTC
CDR3: CASSLAGQGSYGYTF

V: TRBV7-8
size: NA
J: TRBJ2-7
length: 16
D: NA
DNA: TGTGCCAGCAGCTTAGCGCTGGGCAGAACCACCTACGAGCAGTACTTC
CDR3: CASSLALGRTTYEQYF

V: TRBV7-2
size: NA
J: TRBJ1-2
length: 17
D: TRBD1
DNA: TGTGCCAGCAGCTTAGCGTCGACAGGGATCGCCAACTATGGCTACACCTTC
CDR3: CASSLASTGIANYGYTF

V: TRBV9
size: NA
J: TRBJ1-5
length: 14
D: TRBD1
DNA: TGTGCCAGCAGCTTCACAGGGGGCAATCAGCCCCAGCATTTT
CDR3: CASSFTGGNQPQHF

V: TRBV27
size: NA
J: TRBJ1-1
length: 15
D: TRBD1
DNA: TGTGCCAGCAGTTCACAGGGGCGGGTGAACACTGAAGCTTTCTTT
CDR3: CASSSQGRVNTEAFF

V: TRBV7-2
size: NA
J: TRBJ2-7
length: 11
D: NA
DNA: TGTGCCAGCAGCGCGTACCAAGAGCAGTACTTC
CDR3: CASSAYQEQYF

V: TRBV4-1
size: NA
J: TRBJ1-2
length: 15
D: NA
DNA: TGCGCCAGCAGCCAATACCCAGGGGTAAACTATGGCTACACCTTC
CDR3: CASSQYPGVNYGYTF

V: TRBV5-5
size: NA
J: TRBJ1-6
length: 17
D: NA
DNA: TGTGCCAGCAGCTGGGGGCCTCCCGGCTCCTATAATTCACCCCTCCACTTT
CDR3: CASSWGPPGSYNSPLHF

V: TRBV30
size: NA
J: TRBJ1-5
length: 13
D: NA
DNA: TGTGCCTGGACGGGTGGGAGCAATCAGCCCCAGCATTTT
CDR3: CAWTGGSNQPQHF

V: TRBV6-5
size: many
J: TRBJ2-3
length: 15
D: NA
DNA: TGTGCCAGCGGGGGAGGAGCGGAAAATACAGATACGCAGTATTTT
CDR3: CASGGGAENTDTQYF

V: TRBV5-1
size: NA
J: TRBJ2-7
length: 15
D: TRBD2
DNA: TGCGCCAGCAGCTGGACTAGCGGGGGCGACTACGAGCAGTACTTC
CDR3: CASSWTSGGDYEQYF

V: TRBV14
size: NA
J: TRBJ2-7
length: 15
D: TRBD2
DNA: TGTGCCAGCAGCCTCCTAGCGGGGGTTTCGCACGAGCAGTACTTC
CDR3: CASSLLAGVSHEQYF

V: TRBV11-2
size: once
J: TRBJ2-2
length: 13
D: NA
DNA: TGTGCCAGCAGCTTCCCAGGCACCGGGGAGCTGTTTTTT
CDR3: CASSFPGTGELFF

V: TRBV5-8
size: NA
J: TRBJ2-2
length: 13
D: NA
DNA: TGTGCCAGCAGCCTGAGGGCGTCCGGGGAGCTGTTTTTT
CDR3: CASSLRASGELFF

V: TRBV5-1
size: NA
J: TRBJ2-3
length: 12
D: NA
DNA: TGCGCCAGCAGCCCTACTCCAGGAACGCAGTATTTT
CDR3: CASSPTPGTQYF

V: TRBV21-1
size: NA
J: TRBJ2-7
length: 19
D: NA
DNA: TGTGCCAGCAGCAAAACGGGGGGGAGTAGCGGGAGAGTTCCCTACGAGCAGTACTTC
CDR3: CASSKTGGSSGRVPYEQYF

V: TRBV19
size: once
J: TRBJ1-2
length: 14
D: TRBD1
DNA: TGTGCCAGTAGTATAGTACTTAGGACAGGGAACAGTACCTTC
CDR3: CASSIVLRTGNSTF

V: TRBV5-1
size: NA
J: TRBJ1-1
length: 14
D: NA
DNA: TGCGCCAGCAGCTTGGGGCATGGTAACACTGAAGCTTTCTTT
CDR3: CASSLGHGNTEAFF